The 3 T cell receptor beta chains below come from one sample, sequenced in a study of cytomegalovirus exposure and HLA in healthy donors. PCR amplification relied on 60 Vbeta primers (plus 13 Jbeta primers). Assay used: immunoSEQ multiplex PCR; TCRdb lists only in-frame clones, some missing. In the table there are 130,000 or so clones, around 74% of which are singletons. Sequencing was performed on PBMCs. Every receptor here comes from a man aged 35-49 years in good health and CMV-seropositive.

This clone was counted between two and nine times. The CDR3 spells CASRETGKVWSVGYTF. CDR3 coding DNA: TGTGCCAGCAGGGAGACAGGGAAGGTCTGGTCTGTCGGCTACACCTTC. This sequence joins TRBV2 and TRBJ1-2; 7 bases agree with TRBD1. The V and J ends lost 6 bases and 8 bases, in that order; junction bases with no gene match: 18. CDR1 and CDR2 (germline): SNHLY, FYNNEI. The CDR3 runs to 16 residues.

The genes are TRBV27 and TRBJ2-7; TRBD1 matches 10 bases. CDR1 MNHEY and CDR2 SMNVEV come from the germline V gene (reference sequence). With V trimmed by 0 bases and J by 2 bases, 13 bases remained unmatched. The length of the CDR3 is 19 residues. CDR3 sequence (DNA): TGTGCCAGCAGTTTATCGGCCCTCCGGACAGGGGGGGATCCCTACGAGCAGTACTTC. Residues: CASSLSALRTGGDPYEQYF.

The chain combines TRBV28 with TRBJ1-1, with unresolved D. The V end was cut by 6 bases, the J end by 0 bases, with 5 bases between. The germline CDR1 and CDR2 sequences are MDHEN and SYDVKM. This CDR3 spans 12 amino acids. The chain's CDR3 is CASRNMNTEAFF. CDR3 nucleotides: TGTGCCAGCAGAAACATGAACACTGAAGCTTTCTTT.